The next 32 T cell receptor beta chains were all read from a single sample in a study of blood T cell repertoires in COVID-19. The data were produced by immunoSEQ multiplex PCR, yet TCRdb's version contains in-frame clones alone and is incomplete. The sample carries approximately 360,000 clones, roughly 89% recorded once. Sequences were obtained from peripheral blood. These receptors were collected from a man between 18 and 35 years old with active or convalescent COVID-19.

The chain couples TRBV10-1 to TRBJ1-6; 12 nucleotides line up with TRBD1. Trimming removed 0 bases from V and 4 bases from J; junction bases left unmatched: 7. The CDR3 contains 19 residues. Germline V gene lookup returns CDR1 WNHNN and CDR2 SYGVQD (reference sequence). The CDR3, as DNA: TGCGCCAGCAGTGAGTCCGGGACAGGGGGCGCGGTTTATAATTCACCCCTCCACTTT. Its protein is CASSESGTGGAVYNSPLHF.

A few counts support this clone. This rearrangement joins TRBV6-6 to TRBJ1-5; 10 nucleotides align to TRBD1. The germline V gene has CDR1 MNHNY and CDR2 SVGAGI (reference sequence). The CDR3 has 17 residues. With V trimmed by 5 bases and J by 4 bases, 11 bases remained unmatched. The CDR3 here is CASSPPGQGIVNQPQHF. CDR3 bases: TGTGCCAGCAGTCCACCGGGACAGGGGATCGTGAATCAGCCCCAGCATTTT.

The sample holds a few counts of this clone. This chain uses TRBV5-1 with TRBJ1-2, with D unclear. The V end lost 2 bases, the J end lost 3 bases, and 11 bases lay between the germline ends. The CDR3 consists of 14 residues. The germline V gene has CDR1 SGHRS and CDR2 YFSETQ. The CDR3 region has the DNA TGCGCCAGCAGCTTAACCATGGAGGACTATGGCTACACCTTC. It encodes CASSLTMEDYGYTF.

The genes are TRBV24-1 and TRBJ2-5; 9 nucleotides match TRBD1. With V trimmed by 5 bases and J by 5 bases, 5 bases remained unmatched. The CDR3 sequence is 14 residues long. Germline V gives CDR1 KGHDR, CDR2 SFDVKD. The CDR3 coding sequence is TGTGCCACCAGTGGGGACAGGGTTGAGGAGACCCAGTACTTC. This translates into CATSGDRVEETQYF.

The rearrangement uses TRBV7-2 and TRBJ2-7; 7 bases are shared with TRBD2. Germline CDR1 and CDR2: SGHTA and FQGNSA. CDR3 length: 14 amino acids. Trimming at V came to 6 bases and at J to 3 bases, leaving 8 bases not matched to a gene. The CDR3 loop reads CASRPREFGYEQYF. CDR3 coding DNA: TGTGCCAGCAGACCGCGGGAGTTCGGCTACGAGCAGTACTTC.

The chain is built from TRBV12-3 or TRBV12-4 and TRBJ2-5, with D perhaps matching TRBD1 (5 bases). The CDR3 loop spans 12 amino acids. V was trimmed by 11 bases and J by 3 bases, leaving 13 bases between them. As DNA, the CDR3 is TGTGCCTCTGCAGGGTCAGAAGAGACCCAGTACTTC. Amino acid sequence: CASAGSEETQYF.

About this clone itself: A read error may account for a junction end that differs from germline. The rearrangement links TRBV28 to TRBJ2-7, with TRBD1 matching over 9 bases. The CDR3 covers 11 residues. Germline CDR1 and CDR2: MDHEN and SYDVKM. The CDR3 loop reads CASSYRDRVHF. CDR3 DNA: TGTGCCAGCAGTTACCGGGACAGGGTGCACTTC.

This clone was recorded only once. V usage is TRBV19 and J usage is TRBJ1-1; TRBD1 is a possible D gene (6 bases). Germline assignment: CDR1 LNHDA and CDR2 SQIVND (reference sequence). This CDR3 is built from 12 residues. V was pared by 8 bases and J by 4 bases, with 11 bases between. This CDR3 is CASVTGSTEAFF. In DNA form, the CDR3 reads TGTGCCAGTGTAACAGGGTCCACTGAAGCTTTCTTT. Full variable domain (missing parts from reference TRBV19 and TRBJ1-1): DGGITQSPKYLFRKEGQNVTLSCEQNLNHDAMYWYRQDPGQGLRLIYYSQIVNDFQKGDIAEGYSVSREKKESFPLTVTSAQKNPTAFYLCASVTGSTEAFFGQGTRLTVV.

This clone was observed once. CDR3 sequence: CASSLVPGLSVSGNTIYF. The CDR3 DNA follows: TGCGCCAGCAGCTTGGTTCCCGGGTTGTCAGTCTCTGGAAACACCATATATTTT. The chain has TRBV5-1 and TRBJ1-3; D gene unclear. Trimming removed 0 bases at V and 0 bases at J, with 16 bases between. This CDR3 has 18 residues. The germline V gene encodes CDR1 SGHRS and CDR2 YFSETQ.

This rearrangement joins TRBV3-1 (or the pseudogene TRBV3-2) to TRBJ1-3; TRBD1 aligns across 11 bases. With 3 bases clipped from V and 5 bases from J, the junction kept 15 bases outside the gene matches. Germline V CDR1 and CDR2: LGHDT, YNNKEL (reference sequence). This CDR3 comprises 19 residues. CDR3 sequence (DNA): TGTGCCAGCAGCCACCCCCTAGGACAGGGGGCTTTCGGGAGAAACACCATATATTTT. As protein: CASSHPLGQGAFGRNTIYF.

V gene TRBV19 combines with J gene TRBJ1-2; D perhaps matches TRBD1 (5 bases). Germline loops: CDR1 LNHDA, CDR2 SQIVND (reference sequence). CDR3 length: 14 residues. With 4 bases removed from V and 5 bases from J, the gap between germline ends came to 14 bases. The CDR3 sequence: CASSSGTAQYGYTF. As DNA, the CDR3 is TGTGCCAGTAGTAGTGGGACTGCACAATATGGCTACACCTTC.

This sequence joins TRBV6-5 and TRBJ2-4; tentative D call: TRBD1 (6 bases). The CDR3 contains 14 residues. The V and J ends lost 6 bases and 2 bases respectively, with 11 bases between them. Germline V gene data show CDR1 as MNHEY and CDR2 as SVGAGI. Here the CDR3 DNA reads TGTGCCAGCAGGAGAGACAGGTCCAAAAACATTCAGTACTTC. Its protein is CASRRDRSKNIQYF.

V and J are TRBV7-2 and TRBJ2-1; possibly TRBD1 for D (5 bases). Trimming took off 2 bases at V and 7 bases at J, with 9 bases between the two ends. The V gene's germline CDR1 is SGHTA and CDR2 FQGNSA. The CDR3 contains 13 residues. The CDR3 loop reads CASSLQGRNEQFF. CDR3 nucleotides: TGTGCCAGCAGCTTACAGGGCCGAAATGAGCAGTTCTTC.

V is TRBV27 and J is TRBJ1-6; no clear D. CDR3 length equals 13 residues. Germline CDR1 reads MNHEY; CDR2 reads SMNVEV (reference sequence). Trimming pared 4 bases from V and 10 bases from J, leaving 11 bases between. CDR3: CASSSSLGSPLHF. CDR3 DNA: TGTGCCAGCAGTTCGAGTCTGGGCTCACCCCTCCACTTT.

The V call is TRBV18, the J call TRBJ2-7; TRBD2 aligns across 8 bases. The trim removed 3 bases at V and 6 bases at J, leaving 13 bases unmatched. In germline, CDR1 is KGHSH, CDR2 LQKENI. CDR3 length equals 16 residues. The CDR3 DNA reads as TGTGCCAGCTCACCCCCCCAGGGAGCGGGAGACGGCGAGCAGTACTTC. Its protein product is CASSPPQGAGDGEQYF.

The chain carries TRBV15 and TRBJ1-5; 8 bases are a match to TRBD1. The CDR3 is 14 amino acids. Germline V gene data show CDR1 as LNHNV and CDR2 as YYDKDF (reference sequence). The V gene end was trimmed by 4 bases and the J gene end by 6 bases; junction bases not matched to a gene: 5. CDR3 loop: CATSIGRGLQPQHF. CDR3 nucleotide sequence: TGTGCCACCAGCATCGGCAGGGGGCTTCAGCCCCAGCATTTT.

This clone was picked up a small number of times. Other DNA sequences in the sample encode the same CDR3. This chain uses TRBV4-3 with TRBJ1-5; tentatively, D is TRBD1 (6 bases). The CDR3 has 15 residues. Trimming cost V 0 bases and J 1 base, with 7 bases left between them. CDR1 and CDR2 (germline): LGHNA, YSLEER. The CDR3 DNA reads TGCGCCAGCAGCCAAGACAGGGGAAGCAATCAGCCCCAGCATTTT. This codes for CASSQDRGSNQPQHF.

The chain carries TRBV4-1 and TRBJ1-2; 8 nucleotides align to TRBD1. CDR1 and CDR2 (germline): MGHRA, YSYEKL. CDR3 length: 14 amino acids. The trim removed 5 bases at V and 4 bases at J, leaving 6 bases unmatched. The CDR3 nucleotides read TGCGCCAGCAGCAACGACAGGGGTGTCTATGGCTACACCTTC. This encodes CASSNDRGVYGYTF.

This clone was counted once. The rearrangement links TRBV11-2 to TRBJ1-1; tentatively, D is TRBD1 (5 bases). CDR1 and CDR2 from the germline V gene are SGHAT and FQNNGV. This CDR3 is built from 14 residues. The germline V and J ends were trimmed by 5 bases and 1 base, with 11 bases remaining between them. The CDR3, as DNA: TGTGCCAGCAGCGCCCGACAGTCGAACACTGAAGCTTTCTTT. Translated, it gives CASSARQSNTEAFF.

The chain joins TRBV19 to TRBJ2-7; 8 bases are a match to TRBD2. Trimming at V came to 5 bases and at J to 6 bases, leaving 6 bases not matched to a gene. This CDR3 region has 13 residues. CDR1 and CDR2 from the germline V gene are LNHDA and SQIVND (reference sequence). The CDR3 sequence is CASSPGGPLEQYF. The CDR3 nucleotides read TGTGCCAGTAGTCCGGGAGGGCCACTCGAGCAGTACTTC.

The chain joins TRBV4-1 to TRBJ1-5; 9 bases fit TRBD1. The CDR3 spans 14 residues. Germline values: CDR1 MGHRA, CDR2 YSYEKL. V lost 4 bases and J lost 3; bases outside the gene matches: 1. The CDR3 reads CASSRTGDNQPQHF. CDR3 DNA sequence: TGCGCCAGCAGCCGGACAGGGGACAATCAGCCCCAGCATTTT.

The chain links TRBV12-3 or TRBV12-4 to TRBJ1-4; D may be TRBD1 (6 bases). V was pared by 8 bases and J by 6 bases, with 13 bases between. This CDR3 spans 13 amino acids. This chain's CDR3 is CASQRGRDEKLFF. CDR3 in DNA: TGTGCCAGCCAAAGGGGGAGGGATGAAAAACTGTTTTTT.

The chain recombines TRBV30 with TRBJ1-1, with a tentative D call TRBD1 (6 bases). Per germline, CDR1 GTSNPN and CDR2 SVGIG (reference sequence). This CDR3 contains 13 residues. V lost 4 bases, J lost 8 bases, and 17 bases lay in between. CDR3 amino acids: CAWTGRGSREAFF. For the CDR3, the DNA is TGTGCCTGGACAGGGAGGGGGAGCAGGGAAGCTTTCTTT.

The V and J genes are TRBV29-1 and TRBJ1-2, with a possible D match to TRBD1 (6 bases). Trimming removed 3 bases at V and 8 bases at J, with 10 bases between. The CDR3 consists of 11 residues. Germline V gene data show CDR1 as SQVTM and CDR2 as ANQGSEA. The CDR3 coding sequence is TGCAGCGTTGACAGGGGCGAAGGCTACACCTTC. This sequence encodes CSVDRGEGYTF.

CDR3 sequence: CASSQGGSGGRYNEQFF. DNA for the CDR3: TGCGCCAGCAGCCAAGGAGGTAGCGGGGGCCGTTACAATGAGCAGTTCTTC. The chain recombines TRBV4-1 with TRBJ2-1; 9 nucleotides align to TRBD2. The J segment lost 4 bases and the V segment lost 1 base, leaving 8 bases of the junction unmatched. Germline assignment: CDR1 MGHRA and CDR2 YSYEKL. This CDR3 contains 17 residues.

Here the CDR3 reads CASSPEGTDYGYTF. The CDR3 DNA is TGCGCCAGCAGCCCCGAGGGGACAGACTATGGCTACACCTTC. The J gene is TRBJ1-2, the V gene TRBV5-1; 7 nucleotides agree with TRBD1. Germline V gives CDR1 SGHRS, CDR2 YFSETQ. Unmatched junction bases numbered 6, after V lost 4 bases and J lost 3 bases. The CDR3 is 14 amino acids.

This rearrangement joins TRBV3-1 (or the pseudogene TRBV3-2) to TRBJ2-3, with TRBD2 matching over 13 bases. The CDR3 contains 16 residues. CDR1 is LGHDT, CDR2 YNNKEL, per germline (reference sequence). Trimming took 1 base from V and 3 from J; bases not matched to a gene: 1. The CDR3: CASSQGTSGRTDTQYF. CDR3 sequence (DNA): TGTGCCAGCAGCCAAGGGACTAGCGGGAGAACAGATACGCAGTATTTT.

The genes are TRBV9 and TRBJ2-1, with D tentatively TRBD2 (6 bases). V lost 3 bases and J 0 bases, leaving 16 bases between the germline ends. The CDR3 totals 17 residues. Looked up from germline, CDR1 is SGDLS and CDR2 is YYNGEE. The CDR3 nucleotides read TGTGCCAGCAGCGCCCGACCCACCGGGAGCTCCTACAATGAGCAGTTCTTC. Protein product: CASSARPTGSSYNEQFF.

The rearrangement joins TRBV9 to TRBJ1-1; no reliable D call. The CDR3 extends over 12 amino acids. Germline-derived CDR1 and CDR2 are SGDLS and YYNGEE. V lost 0 bases and J lost 4, with 4 bases in between. The chain's CDR3 is CASSVGGTEAFF. The CDR3 bases are TGTGCCAGCAGCGTAGGAGGCACTGAAGCTTTCTTT.

The V call is TRBV15, the J call TRBJ2-5; maybe TRBD2 (5 bases). Trimming left V 5 bases short and J 5 bases short, with 9 bases between. Germline values: CDR1 LNHNV, CDR2 YYDKDF (reference sequence). This CDR3 is 12 amino acids long. The CDR3 nucleotides are TGTGCCACCAGCCGGACGGGGGAGACCCAGTACTTC. Amino acid sequence: CATSRTGETQYF. The variable domain in full, completed from reference TRBV15 and TRBJ2-5, reads DAMVIQNPRYQVTQFGKPVTLSCSQTLNHNVMYWYQQKSSQAPKLLFHYYDKDFNNEADTPDNFQSRRPNTSFCFLDIRSPGLGDTAMYLCATSRTGETQYFGPGTRLLVL.

This sequence joins TRBV7-2 and TRBJ1-4; 7 positions match TRBD1. Germline V CDR1 and CDR2: SGHTA, FQGNSA. The CDR3 is 15 amino acids. Unmatched junction bases numbered 7, after V lost 7 bases and J lost 2 bases. The CDR3 is CASTLNRGTNEKLFF. In nucleotides, the CDR3 is TGTGCCAGCACCTTGAACAGGGGCACTAATGAAAAACTGTTTTTT. The variable domain in full, completed from reference TRBV7-2 and TRBJ1-4, reads GAGVSQSPSNKVTEKGKDVELRCDPISGHTALYWYRQSLGQGLEFLIYFQGNSAPDKSGLPSDRFSAERTGGSVSTLTIQRTQQEDSAVYLCASTLNRGTNEKLFFGSGTQLSVL.

Only one count was recorded for this clone. The rearrangement joins TRBV27 to TRBJ1-1; D is ambiguous. This CDR3 is built from 12 residues. The V gene lost 5 bases and the J gene lost 11 bases, with 15 bases spanning the gap. Germline V gives CDR1 MNHEY, CDR2 SMNVEV (reference sequence). CDR3 coding DNA: TGTGCCAGCAGTCCAATAGGGAGGGAGGCTTTCTTT. It encodes CASSPIGREAFF.